The 9 T cell receptor beta chains below come from one sample, sequenced in a study of shared clonotypes between healthy human individuals. Clones were sequenced by immunoSEQ multiplex PCR, and TCRdb holds only the in-frame ones, with some missing. Here the sample spans fewer than 600,000 clones, 79% being singletons. Sequencing was done on a sample of PBMCs. These receptors were obtained from a woman in her thirties or forties in good health. Some clones in this sample may be carry-over from other donors' samples.

The chain uses TRBV28 and TRBJ2-5; tentatively, D is TRBD1 or TRBD2 (5 bases each). The J call may be wrong; the DNA end is better matched by TRBJ2-7. The CDR3 loop spans 14 amino acids. The V gene's germline CDR1 is MDHEN and CDR2 SYDVKM. The CDR3 spells CASRGEGESYEQYF. The DNA for the CDR3 is TGTGCCAGCAGGGGGGAAGGGGAGTCCTACGAGCAGTACTTC.

This clone was counted once. The chain couples TRBV9 to TRBJ2-7; no firm D call. CDR1 is SGDLS and CDR2 is YYNGEE in the germline V gene. The CDR3 extends over 16 amino acids. V was shortened by 4 bases and J by 5 bases, with 22 bases between the two germline ends. The CDR3, as DNA: TGTGCCAGCAGCCCAGGACGCGTGTTAATTGGGGACGAGCAGTACTTC. Its protein product is CASSPGRVLIGDEQYF.

The J gene is TRBJ2-2, the V gene TRBV19; D is uncertain. The CDR3 runs to 12 residues. Trimming shortened V by 2 bases and J by 6 bases, and 4 bases separated the two germline ends. CDR1 and CDR2 from the germline V gene are LNHDA and SQIVND (reference sequence). CDR3 region: CASSINAGELFF. The DNA for the CDR3 is TGTGCCAGTAGTATAAACGCCGGGGAGCTGTTTTTT. Full variable domain (rest looked up from reference TRBV19 and TRBJ2-2): DGGITQSPKYLFRKEGQNVTLSCEQNLNHDAMYWYRQDPGQGLRLIYYSQIVNDFQKGDIAEGYSVSREKKESFPLTVTSAQKNPTAFYLCASSINAGELFFGEGSRLTVL.

V usage is TRBV4-2 and J usage is TRBJ2-7, with D tentatively TRBD2 (6 bases). Germline V gene data show CDR1 as LGHNA and CDR2 as YNFKEQ. The CDR3 runs to 15 residues. V was pared by 0 bases and J by 2 bases, with 11 bases between. CDR3: CASSQEWRGTYEQYF. As DNA, the CDR3 is TGTGCCAGCAGCCAAGAATGGCGGGGAACCTACGAGCAGTACTTC.

In this sample, this clone turned up once. The gene calls are TRBV7-6 and TRBJ2-3; 8 bases are shared with TRBD2. The germline gives CDR1 SGHVS, CDR2 FNYEAQ. The CDR3 is 16 amino acids. The J segment lost 2 bases and the V segment lost 5 bases, leaving 9 bases of the junction unmatched. The CDR3 spells CASSRLAPTFTDTQYF. The CDR3 bases are TGTGCCAGCAGCCGACTAGCGCCAACTTTCACAGATACGCAGTATTTT.

The V call is TRBV15, the J call TRBJ2-2, with D possibly being TRBD1 (8 bases). Trimming left V 5 bases short and J 5 bases short, with 21 bases between. CDR1 and CDR2 from the germline V gene are LNHNV and YYDKDF (reference sequence). This CDR3 has 17 amino acids. CDR3 coding DNA: TGTGCCACCAGCCCACAGGGGGGGCGGAGGTGGACCGGGGAGCTGTTTTTT. The encoded protein is CATSPQGGRRWTGELFF.

The chain recombines TRBV5-7 with TRBJ2-7; D could derive from TRBD1 or TRBD2 (6 bases each). TRBV5-7 has ORF status, its function being uncertain. CDR3 length equals 13 residues. V was clipped by 0 bases and J by 5 bases, with 9 bases between them. The CDR3 region has the DNA TGTGCCAGCAGCTTGGCAAGGGGGGACGAGCAGTACTTC. It yields the protein CASSLARGDEQYF.

This clone was observed once. The rearrangement links TRBV11-2 to TRBJ2-1; D call uncertain. This CDR3 has 13 residues. Germline V gene sequence: CDR1 SGHAT, CDR2 FQNNGV. V was trimmed by 6 bases and J by 1 base, leaving 7 bases between them. CDR3 nucleotide sequence: TGTGCCAGCAGGGAGAGTTCCTACAATGAGCAGTTCTTC. Translated, it gives CASRESSYNEQFF.

The chain is built from TRBV29-1 and TRBJ1-1, with D perhaps matching TRBD1 (6 bases). The V gene lost 7 bases and the J gene lost 6 bases, with 12 bases spanning the gap. The CDR3 covers 11 residues. Germline-derived CDR1 and CDR2 are SQVTM and ANQGSEA. The CDR3 coding sequence is TGCAGCGCCATCAGGGGCCCTGAAGCTTTCTTT. Translated, it gives CSAIRGPEAFF.